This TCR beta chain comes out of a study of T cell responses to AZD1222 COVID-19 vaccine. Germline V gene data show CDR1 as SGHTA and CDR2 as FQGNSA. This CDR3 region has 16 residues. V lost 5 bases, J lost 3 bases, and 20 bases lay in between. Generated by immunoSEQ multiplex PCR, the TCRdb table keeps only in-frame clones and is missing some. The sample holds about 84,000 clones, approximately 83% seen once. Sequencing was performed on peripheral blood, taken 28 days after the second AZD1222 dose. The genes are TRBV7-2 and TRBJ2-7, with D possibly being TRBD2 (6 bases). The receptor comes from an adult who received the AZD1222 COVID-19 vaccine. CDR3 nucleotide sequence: TGTGCCAGCAGCCTACGGGGCGGGGCGGAAGTCTACGAGCAGTACTTC. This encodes CASSLRGGAEVYEQYF.